This entry lists 4 T cell receptor beta chains sequenced from one sample in a study of cytomegalovirus exposure and HLA in healthy donors. It was with 60 Vbeta and 13 Jbeta primers that the PCR ran. Assay used: immunoSEQ multiplex PCR; TCRdb lists only in-frame clones, some missing. The sample consists of some 200,000 clones, about 80% of them appearing once. Sequenced: PBMCs. The receptor source for this set is a boy aged 5 to 17 in good health and CMV-seronegative.

This sequence joins TRBV30 and TRBJ1-5; 7 bases match TRBD1. Trimming cost V 4 bases and J 7 bases; bases outside gene matches: 10. Germline loops: CDR1 GTSNPN, CDR2 SVGIG (reference sequence). The CDR3 runs 14 residues. CDR3 in DNA: TGTGCCTGGAATACGAGGGGGCGTTTGCAGCCCCAGCATTTT. Protein product: CAWNTRGRLQPQHF. The complete variable domain, with remaining parts taken from reference TRBV30 and TRBJ1-5, reads SQTIHQWPATLVQPVGSPLSLECTVEGTSNPNLYWYRQAAGRGLQLLFYSVGIGQISSEVPQNLSASRPQDRQFILSSKKLLLSDSGFYLCAWNTRGRLQPQHFGDGTRLSIL.

The chain has TRBV4-3 and TRBJ1-2, with 7 bases aligning to TRBD1. The CDR3 is 15 residues long. Looked up from germline, CDR1 is LGHNA and CDR2 is YSLEER. V dropped 2 bases and J dropped 2; count of bases not matched to a gene: 5. The CDR3 here is CASSQTGDRNYGYTF. DNA for the CDR3: TGCGCCAGCAGCCAAACAGGGGACAGAAACTATGGCTACACCTTC.

The count of this clone is one. The rearrangement links TRBV19 to TRBJ1-3; a possible D gene is TRBD1 (6 bases). The CDR3 is 15 amino acids. CDR1 LNHDA and CDR2 SQIVND come from the germline V gene (reference sequence). The V end was cut by 7 bases, the J end by 0 bases, with 13 bases between. The CDR3, as DNA: TGTGCCAGTACCGACAGGACCAACTCTGGAAACACCATATATTTT. It yields the protein CASTDRTNSGNTIYF.

This chain uses TRBV28 with TRBJ2-5, with TRBD1 matching 10 bases. The V gene end was trimmed by 3 bases and the J gene end by 0 bases; junction bases not matched to a gene: 13. The CDR3 runs to 19 residues. Per germline, CDR1 MDHEN and CDR2 SYDVKM. Here the CDR3 reads CASSFLSGTGTGDQETQYF. In DNA form, the CDR3 reads TGTGCCAGCAGTTTTTTGAGCGGGACCGGGACAGGGGACCAAGAGACCCAGTACTTC.